This TCR beta chain was captured in a study of human T cells and chemical hapten exposure. The study, taken as a whole, reports: DPC sensitization left the count of TCRs above 1 in 1000 unchanged.

This clonotype was recorded many times. Its matching antigen is unknown. From whole blood left unfractionated, total RNA was extracted. What the library attached to individual cDNA molecules were unique molecular identifiers. TCRdb used MiXCR to reprocess the 5' RACE reads, holding one entry per CDR3 protein. The table includes 120,000 to 150,000 distinct CDR3 sequences, around 4% detected once. The CDR3 length is 16 residues. Looked up from germline, CDR1 is KGHDR and CDR2 is SFDVKD. Trimming pared 5 bases from V and 0 bases from J, leaving 15 bases between. The TCR sequence derives from a female donor in good health. The chain has TRBV24-1 and TRBJ2-5, with a tentative D call TRBD1 (5 bases). CDR3 in amino acids: CATSGGAGGNQETQYF. CDR3 DNA: TGTGCCACCAGTGGTGGGGCAGGCGGCAACCAAGAGACCCAGTACTTC.